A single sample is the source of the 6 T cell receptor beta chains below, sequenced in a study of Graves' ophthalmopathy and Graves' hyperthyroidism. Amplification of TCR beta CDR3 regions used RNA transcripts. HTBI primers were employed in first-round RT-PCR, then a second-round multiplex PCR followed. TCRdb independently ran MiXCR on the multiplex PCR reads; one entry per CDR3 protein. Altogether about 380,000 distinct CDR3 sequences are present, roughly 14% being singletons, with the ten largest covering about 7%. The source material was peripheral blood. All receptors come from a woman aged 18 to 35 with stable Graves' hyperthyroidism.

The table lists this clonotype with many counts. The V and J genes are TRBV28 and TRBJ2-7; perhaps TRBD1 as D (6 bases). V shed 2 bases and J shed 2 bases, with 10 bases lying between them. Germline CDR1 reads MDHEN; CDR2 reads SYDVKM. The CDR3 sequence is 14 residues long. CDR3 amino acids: CASSLTGITYEQYF. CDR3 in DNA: TGTGCCAGCAGTTTAACAGGGATAACCTACGAGCAGTACTTC.

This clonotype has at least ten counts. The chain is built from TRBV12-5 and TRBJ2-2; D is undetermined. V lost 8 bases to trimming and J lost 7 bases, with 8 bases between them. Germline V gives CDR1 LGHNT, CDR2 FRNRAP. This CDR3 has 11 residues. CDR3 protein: CASRSGGELFF. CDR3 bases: TGTGCTAGTCGCTCGGGCGGGGAGCTGTTTTTT.

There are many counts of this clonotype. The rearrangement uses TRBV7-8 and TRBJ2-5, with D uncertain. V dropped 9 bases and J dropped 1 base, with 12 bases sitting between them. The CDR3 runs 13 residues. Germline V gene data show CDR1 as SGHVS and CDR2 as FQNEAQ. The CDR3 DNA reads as TGTGCCAGTTTAACGGGCAGCCAAGAGACCCAGTACTTC. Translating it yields CASLTGSQETQYF.

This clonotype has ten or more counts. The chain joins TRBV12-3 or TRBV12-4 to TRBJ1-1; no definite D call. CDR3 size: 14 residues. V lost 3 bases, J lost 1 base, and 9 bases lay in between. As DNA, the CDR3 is TGTGCCAGCAGTTTTATGCCGGGGAACACTGAAGCTTTCTTT. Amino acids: CASSFMPGNTEAFF.

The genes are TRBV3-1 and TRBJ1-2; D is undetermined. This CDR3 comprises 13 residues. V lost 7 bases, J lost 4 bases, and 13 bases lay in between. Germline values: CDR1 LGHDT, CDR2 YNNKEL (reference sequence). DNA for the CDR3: TGTGCCAGCAATCAGGCTTCCTCCTATGGCTACACCTTC. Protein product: CASNQASSYGYTF.

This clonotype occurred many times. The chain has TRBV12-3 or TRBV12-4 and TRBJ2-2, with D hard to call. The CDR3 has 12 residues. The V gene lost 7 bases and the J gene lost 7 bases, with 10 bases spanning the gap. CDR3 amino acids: CASTFTVGELFF. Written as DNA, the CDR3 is TGTGCCAGCACCTTCACTGTCGGGGAGCTGTTTTTT.